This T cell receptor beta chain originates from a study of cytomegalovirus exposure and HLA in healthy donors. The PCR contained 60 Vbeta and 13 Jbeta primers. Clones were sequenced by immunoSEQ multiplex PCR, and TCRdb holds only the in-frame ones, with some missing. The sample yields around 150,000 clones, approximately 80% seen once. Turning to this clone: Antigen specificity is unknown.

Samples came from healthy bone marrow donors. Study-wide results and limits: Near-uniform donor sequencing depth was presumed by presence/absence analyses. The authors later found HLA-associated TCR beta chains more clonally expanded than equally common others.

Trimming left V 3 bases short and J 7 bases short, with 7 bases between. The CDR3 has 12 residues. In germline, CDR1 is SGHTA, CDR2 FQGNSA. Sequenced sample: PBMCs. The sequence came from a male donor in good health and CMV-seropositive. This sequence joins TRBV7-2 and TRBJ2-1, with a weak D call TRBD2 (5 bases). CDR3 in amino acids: CASSFRGNEQFF. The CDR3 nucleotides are TGTGCCAGCAGCTTTCGCGGGAATGAGCAGTTCTTC.